This is a list of T cell receptor beta chains from one sample in a study of spatial heterogeneity in lung cancer. TCRdb redid the calling of the 5' RACE reads with MiXCR, one entry per CDR3 protein. The sample consists of 9,200 or so distinct CDR3 sequences, approximately 5.1% of them appearing once. Here the sequenced sample was lung tumor tissue, taken at surgery. These receptors came from a female donor with early-stage non-small cell lung cancer. Both conserved end residues are part of each CDR3.

V gene	CDR3 length	J gene	CDR3 protein
TRBV7-9	15	TRBJ2-3	CASSRAGGETDTQYF
TRBV5-1	17	TRBJ1-3	CASSLDGLRRSGNTIYF
TRBV4-1	15	TRBJ1-5	CASSQDLAGYQPQHF
TRBV3-1	13	TRBJ2-7	CASSPTRENEQYF
TRBV7-9	13	TRBJ2-5	CASSARGSETQYF
TRBV29-1	14	TRBJ2-1	CSVGGRGLVDEQFF
TRBV7-9	18	TRBJ2-1	CASSLFEGLPRSYNEQFF
TRBV6-1	10	TRBJ2-4	CASRLNIQYF
TRBV10-2	14	TRBJ1-1	CASNYRDGGTEAFF
TRBV12-3/TRBV12-4	14	TRBJ2-7	CASSLTGGGYEQYF
TRBV12-3/TRBV12-4	12	TRBJ1-4	CASGLGREKLFF
TRBV5-4	16	TRBJ2-2	CASSNYRGWNTGELFF
TRBV29-1	15	TRBJ2-3	CSVGEDSLGADTQYF
TRBV28	14	TRBJ2-5	CASRGGTAKETQYF
TRBV5-1	15	TRBJ2-3	CASSLDFDASDTQYF
TRBV12-3/TRBV12-4	15	TRBJ2-1	CASSLNGLGTNEQFF
TRBV6-6	13	TRBJ2-3	CASIPDSTDTQYF
TRBV20-1	14	TRBJ2-1	CSALLAGRGNEQFF
TRBV10-3	19	TRBJ2-3	CAIGGTSGIRIPYTDTQYF
TRBV29-1	18	TRBJ2-7	CSVEGSGLAGVLAYEQYF
TRBV7-6	16	TRBJ2-2	CASSLAGGTATGELFF
TRBV7-9	11	TRBJ2-1	CASRRSNEQFF